This T cell receptor beta chain was recorded in a study of regulatory T cells in long-lasting Graves disease. Assembly of TCR beta libraries relied on iRepertoire HTBI primers together with Arm-PCR of CDR3 regions. Per the original methods: Samples revealed 50 to 70 TRBV and 15 or so TRBJ segments. TCRdb re-analysed the multiplex PCR reads in MiXCR, keeping a single row per CDR3 protein. The V and J calls here are based on TCRdb, not the publication. The profile shows around 480,000 distinct CDR3 sequences, about a sixth of them singletons. Time point defined: newly diagnosed GD, antithyroid drugs for less than 3 months. Preparation of the TCR library used RNA extracted from PBMCs. Under American Thyroid Association guidelines, Graves' disease was diagnosed. CDR3 length equals 14 residues. V was clipped by 5 bases and J by 5 bases; unmatched bases: 5. The germline gives CDR1 SGHTA, CDR2 FQGNSA. This clonotype was picked up many times.

The sample also formed part of further work on T cells in Graves' hyperthyroidism and ophthalmopathy.

This TCR was sampled from a man aged 40-50 years with Graves disease. The sample in question was peripheral blood mononuclear cells (PBMCs), obtained at new diagnosis, from a patient treated with antithyroid drugs. The chain recombines TRBV7-2 with TRBJ1-2; 10 positions match TRBD1. CDR3 sequence (DNA): TGTGCCAGCAGCCCCAGGACAGGGGGGTATGGCTACACCTTC. It specifies CASSPRTGGYGYTF.